This is a list of T cell receptor beta chains from one sample in a study of cytomegalovirus exposure and HLA in healthy donors. TCRdb's copy holds only in-frame clones and misses some; the assay was immunoSEQ multiplex PCR. The sample spans 96,000 or so clones; the ten largest clones claim 5.5% to 6.5%. Sequences were obtained from PBMCs. The receptor set was obtained from a girl under 18 in good health and CMV-seropositive. Each CDR3 is given with its conserved first and last residue. D genes are given only for firm matches.

TRBV4-1	.	TRBJ1-1	TGCGCCAGCAGCCCCCTTCCGGGGAACACTGAAGCTTTCTTT	CASSPLPGNTEAFF
TRBV9	TRBD2	TRBJ2-1	TGTGCCAGCAGCGTAAATGGACTAGCGGGGAATGACAATGAGCAGTTCTTC	CASSVNGLAGNDNEQFF
TRBV4-3	TRBD1	TRBJ2-1	TGCGCCAGCAGCCACGGGACCGGGACAGGAGACAATGAGCAGTTCTTC	CASSHGTGTGDNEQFF
TRBV27	.	TRBJ1-5	TGTGCCAGCAGTTTAGAGCATAGCAATCAGCCCCAGCATTTT	CASSLEHSNQPQHF
TRBV5-1	.	TRBJ1-2	TGCGCCAGCAGCCCGGGACCGACTGGCGGGGCATATGGCTACACCTTC	CASSPGPTGGAYGYTF
TRBV7-2	.	TRBJ1-2	TGTGCCAGCAGCTTAGCCGGGTCGTATGGCTACACCTTC	CASSLAGSYGYTF
TRBV28	.	TRBJ2-5	TGTGCCAGCAGCCCGGGAGACGTTGAGGGGACCCAGTACTTC	CASSPGDVEGTQYF
TRBV4-3	.	TRBJ2-1	TGCGCCAGCAGCCAAGAGAAGGAATTCGGGGAGCAGTTCTTC	CASSQEKEFGEQFF
TRBV27	.	TRBJ1-1	TGTGCCAGCAGTTTGCTTGGCAGGGGTCCCACTGAAGCTTTCTTT	CASSLLGRGPTEAFF
TRBV19	.	TRBJ2-4	TGTGCCAGTAGTATAGACGAAAACATTCAGTACTTC	CASSIDENIQYF
TRBV25-1	TRBD2	TRBJ2-5	TGTGCCAGCAGTGATGGCGGGGGGTTAGGAGAGACCCAGTACTTC	CASSDGGGLGETQYF
TRBV28	TRBD1	TRBJ2-3	TGTGCCAGCAGACCGGGACAGGGGGCGCCAGATACGCAGTATTTT	CASRPGQGAPDTQYF
TRBV6-5	TRBD2	TRBJ2-2	TGTGCCAGCAGTAAGACTAGCGGGGGGGCCGGGGAGCTGTTTTTT	CASSKTSGGAGELFF
TRBV7-9	.	TRBJ2-7	TGTGCCAGCAGCTTAGCAGGGGGGGTCTACGAGCAGTACTTC	CASSLAGGVYEQYF
TRBV30	TRBD1	TRBJ2-5	TGTGCCTGGGGGGAGGGACAGGGAGTCCAAGAGACCCAGTACTTC	CAWGEGQGVQETQYF
TRBV13	.	TRBJ2-7	TGTGCCAGCAGCTTACAGGGGGGTAGGAAGTACGAGCAGTACTTC	CASSLQGGRKYEQYF
TRBV4-3	TRBD1	TRBJ1-2	TGCGCCAGCAGCCAAGAGACAGGGCCGAGTTATGGCTACACCTTC	CASSQETGPSYGYTF
TRBV9	.	TRBJ1-5	TGTGCCAGCAGCCGGACAGCCTCGGGGCAGCCCCAGCATTTT	CASSRTASGQPQHF
TRBV7-9	.	TRBJ1-2	TGTGCCAGCAGCTTCGACTTTGACTATGGCTACACCTTC	CASSFDFDYGYTF
TRBV5-6	.	TRBJ2-5	TGTGCCAGCAGCCCGAACCTACAAGAGACCCAGTACTTC	CASSPNLQETQYF
TRBV6-1	TRBD1	TRBJ2-1	TGTGCCAGCAGTGAAGCGACTTGGACAGGGGGGCAGGACGGTGAGCAGTTCTTC	CASSEATWTGGQDGEQFF
TRBV9	TRBD2	TRBJ2-5	TGTGCCAGCAGCGTAGCGTCCCAGACTAGCGGAGAGACCCAGTACTTC	CASSVASQTSGETQYF
TRBV4-1	TRBD1	TRBJ1-2	TGCGCCAGCAGCCAAGAGAGGCAGAGGGGGCCGGGTGGCTACACCTTC	CASSQERQRGPGGYTF
TRBV28	.	TRBJ2-7	TGTGCCAGCAGTTTTCGGCGGATGCAGAACTACGAGCAGTACTTC	CASSFRRMQNYEQYF
TRBV2	.	TRBJ1-6	TGTGCCAGCAGTCCCCACAGGCTGTCCCTCCACTTT	CASSPHRLSLHF
TRBV18	TRBD1	TRBJ1-5	TGTGCCAGCTCACCATCAGGGGGCGGTGGGGGGATCAAGCCCCAGCATTTT	CASSPSGGGGGIKPQHF
TRBV19	TRBD1	TRBJ1-6	TGTGCCAGTAGTATCGACTGGGACAGGGGAACACCCCTCCACTTT	CASSIDWDRGTPLHF
TRBV19	.	TRBJ2-1	TGTGCCAGTAGTATAATCGGACTTCCTAGCCTCAATGAGCAGTTCTTC	CASSIIGLPSLNEQFF
TRBV9	.	TRBJ1-2	TGTGCCAGCAGCTCGACTATGGGGGGCTACACCTTC	CASSSTMGGYTF
TRBV7-4	TRBD1	TRBJ2-7	TGTGCCAGCAGCTTAGGGGACAGGGGCCGTCTGACGATCTACGAGCAGTACTTC	CASSLGDRGRLTIYEQYF
TRBV6-1	.	TRBJ2-5	TGTGCCAGCAGTGGCCTGGACAGCCAAGAGACCCAGTACTTC	CASSGLDSQETQYF
TRBV27	.	TRBJ2-6	TGTGCCAGCAGTTCTCCCTCCCGCTCTGGGGCCAACGTCCTGACTTTC	CASSSPSRSGANVLTF
TRBV6-5	.	TRBJ2-5	TGTGCCAGCAGTTATGGGCGGGGAAGGGACCAGTACTTC	CASSYGRGRDQYF
TRBV28	TRBD1	TRBJ1-2	TGTGCCAGCAGCCCAGGGACAGGGATAGGTTATGGCTACACCTTC	CASSPGTGIGYGYTF
TRBV29-1	.	TRBJ2-7	TGCAGCGGAGAAGACAGCGCCTACGAGCAGTACTTC	CSGEDSAYEQYF
TRBV14	TRBD1	TRBJ1-6	TGTGCCAGCAGCCAAGAGATGGGACAGACCTATAATTCACCCCTCCACTTT	CASSQEMGQTYNSPLHF
TRBV18	TRBD2	TRBJ2-5	TGTGCCAGCTCCCCCACGGGGGGATACCAAGAGACCCAGTACTTC	CASSPTGGYQETQYF
TRBV9	TRBD2	TRBJ2-7	TGTGCCAGCAGCGTAAACATGGCGGGGGATGATTACGAGCAGTACTTC	CASSVNMAGDDYEQYF
TRBV18	TRBD2	TRBJ2-7	TGTGCCAGCTCAGACAGCGGGGGGGCTTTGGAGCAGTACTTC	CASSDSGGALEQYF
TRBV7-9	.	TRBJ2-7	TGTGCCAGCAGCTTACCCAGTTACGAGCAGTACTTC	CASSLPSYEQYF
TRBV28	.	TRBJ2-5	TGTGCCAGCAGTCTCGGACAGACCGAGACCCAGTACTTC	CASSLGQTETQYF
TRBV5-5	.	TRBJ1-3	TGTGCCAGCAGCTTCACAAATCGCGGGGCTGGAAACACCATATATTTT	CASSFTNRGAGNTIYF
TRBV9	TRBD1	TRBJ1-4	TGTGCCAGCAGCCCACGTCGGGGACAGGGGAATGAAAAACTGTTTTTT	CASSPRRGQGNEKLFF
TRBV4-2	TRBD1	TRBJ2-2	TGTGCCAGCAGCACCCGGACAGGGGCCCACACCGGGGAGCTGTTTTTT	CASSTRTGAHTGELFF
TRBV7-2	.	TRBJ1-2	TGTGCCAGCAGCTTAGAAGGGGCGAACTATGGCTACACCTTC	CASSLEGANYGYTF
TRBV9	.	TRBJ2-4	TGTGCCAGCAGCGTAGACTTGGAAAACATTCAGTACTTC	CASSVDLENIQYF